These 25 T cell receptor beta chains were sequenced from one sample in a study of radiotherapy plus CTLA-4 blockade in lung cancer. Clones were sequenced by immunoSEQ multiplex PCR, and TCRdb holds only the in-frame ones, with some missing. Here the sample spans more than 100,000 clones, 90% being singletons. Sequenced here: peripheral blood, sampled from a patient treated with radiotherapy plus ipilimumab. These receptor sequences come from a human donor with non-small cell lung cancer that progressed on radiotherapy plus ipilimumab.

The rearrangement uses TRBV21-1 and TRBJ2-7; the table's D call, TRBD2, has no DNA check behind it. TRBV21-1 is noted as a pseudogene. The CDR3 has 14 amino acids. The CDR3 reads CAGPPRGESYEQYF. In nucleotides, the CDR3 is TGTGCCGGGCCCCCGCGGGGAGAATCCTACGAGCAGTACTTC.

The J gene is TRBJ2-1, the V gene TRBV9; 10 nucleotides agree with TRBD2. CDR3 size: 16 residues. V lost 3 bases and J lost 4; bases outside the gene matches: 7. Germline CDR1 reads SGDLS; CDR2 reads YYNGEE. CDR3 nucleotides: TGTGCCAGCAGCGGACCTAGCGGGAGAGCTTACAATGAGCAGTTCTTC. Its translation: CASSGPSGRAYNEQFF. Combining the CDR3 with reference TRBV9 and TRBJ2-1 gives the whole variable domain DSGVTQTPKHLITATGQRVTLRCSPRSGDLSVYWYQQSLDQGLQFLIQYYNGEERAKGNILERFSAQQFPDLHSELNLSSLELGDSALYFCASSGPSGRAYNEQFFGPGTRLTVL.

The chain recombines TRBV6-1 with TRBJ2-5; 8 bases are a match to TRBD1. The length of the CDR3 is 16 residues. V was pared by 4 bases and J by 2 bases, with 9 bases of the junction left unmatched. Germline V gene sequence: CDR1 MNHNS, CDR2 SASEGT. The CDR3 reads CASSVGQGLGQETQYF. The DNA of the CDR3 is TGTGCCAGCAGTGTCGGACAGGGTCTGGGACAAGAGACCCAGTACTTC.

This clone was seen more than once but under ten times. This chain uses TRBV7-3 with TRBJ1-2; possible D gene TRBD1, 5 bases. Germline V lookup: CDR1 SGHTA, CDR2 FQGTGA. V gave up 5 bases and J gave up 8 bases, with 18 bases separating them. CDR3 length: 14 residues. The CDR3 DNA is TGTGCCAGCAGCCCCACGGGCCGCGGGGACGGCTACACCTTC. This codes for CASSPTGRGDGYTF.

This clone appeared once. The chain has TRBV11-3 and TRBJ2-5; TRBD1 matches at 10 bases. The V gene's germline CDR1 is SGHNT and CDR2 YENEEA. The CDR3 has 14 amino acids. The J segment lost 5 bases and the V segment lost 5 bases, leaving 5 bases of the junction unmatched. The CDR3 is CASSPRTGGETQYF. The DNA for the CDR3 is TGTGCCAGCAGCCCTCGGACAGGGGGGGAGACCCAGTACTTC. Using reference TRBV11-3 and TRBJ2-5 for the parts outside the CDR3, the full variable domain is EAGVVQSPRYKIIEKKQPVAFWCNPISGHNTLYWYLQNLGQGPELLIRYENEEAVDDSQLPKDRFSAERLKGVDSTLKIQPAELGDSAVYLCASSPRTGGETQYFGPGTRLLVL.

The rearrangement joins TRBV15 to TRBJ2-5; D may be TRBD2 (6 bases). The DNA matches TRBJ2-7 better at its end, which makes the J call doubtful. Germline CDR1 is LNHNV and CDR2 is YYDKDF (reference sequence). This CDR3 is built from 14 residues. CDR3 protein: CATSRDPGVYEQYF. The CDR3 DNA is TGTGCCACCAGCAGAGATCCGGGAGTCTACGAGCAGTACTTC.

V and J are TRBV7-9 and TRBJ2-1; D unresolved. Trimming took off 5 bases at V and 4 bases at J, with 3 bases between the two ends. This CDR3 spans 11 amino acids. Germline CDR1 reads SEHNR; CDR2 reads FQNEAQ (reference sequence). The CDR3 nucleotides are TGTGCCAGCAGCCCATACAATGAGCAGTTCTTC. This translates into CASSPYNEQFF.

This sequence joins TRBV2 and TRBJ2-3, with a possible D match to TRBD1 (6 bases). Trimming cost V 6 bases and J 3 bases, with 19 bases left between them. CDR3 length: 16 residues. CDR1 SNHLY and CDR2 FYNNEI come from the germline V gene. CDR3 nucleotides: TGTGCCAGCAGGCCCTTGGGGGCACGGAGGACAGATACGCAGTATTTT. Translation: CASRPLGARRTDTQYF.

The chain carries TRBV10-2 and TRBJ2-5, with D maybe TRBD2 (7 bases). The CDR3 consists of 17 residues. V was cut by 5 bases and J by 5 bases, with 24 bases left in between. Germline CDR1 is WSHSY and CDR2 is SAAADI. The CDR3 loop reads CASSFRGRGRAGETQYF. CDR3 nucleotides: TGCGCCAGCAGTTTCCGGGGGCGGGGGAGGGCCGGGGAGACCCAGTACTTC.

This sequence joins TRBV5-1 and TRBJ1-4; 9 bases fit TRBD1. CDR3 length: 13 amino acids. CDR1 and CDR2 (germline): SGHRS, YFSETQ. V dropped 4 bases and J dropped 14; count of bases not matched to a gene: 9. In DNA form, the CDR3 reads TGCGCCAGCAGCAGGGGGGACAGGGTTCAGCTGTTTTTT. This sequence encodes CASSRGDRVQLFF.

The rearrangement joins TRBV6-1 to TRBJ2-7; no definite D call. The CDR3 spans 12 residues. The V gene lost 0 bases and the J gene lost 3 bases, with 3 bases spanning the gap. CDR1 is MNHNS and CDR2 is SASEGT in the germline V gene. The CDR3 protein is CASSEAFYEQYF. CDR3 nucleotides: TGTGCCAGCAGTGAAGCCTTCTACGAGCAGTACTTC.

The chain combines TRBV6-6 with TRBJ2-7; D is unresolved. The CDR3 contains 13 residues. Germline V gene sequence: CDR1 MNHNY, CDR2 SVGAGI (reference sequence). V lost 2 bases and J lost 7, with 12 bases in between. The DNA for the CDR3 is TGTGCCAGCAGTTACATTCCAATGGGGGAGCAGTACTTC. Its protein is CASSYIPMGEQYF.

The chain links TRBV2 to TRBJ1-5; the D gene is possibly TRBD1 (6 bases). The CDR3 covers 14 residues. V lost 1 base and J 7 bases, leaving 11 bases between the germline ends. Germline V gives CDR1 SNHLY, CDR2 FYNNEI. The CDR3 coding sequence is TGTGCCAGCAGTGAAGGGCGGGGGGCACAGCCCCAGCATTTT. This translates into CASSEGRGAQPQHF.

This clone appeared a single time. The J gene is TRBJ2-5, the V gene TRBV19; D is unclear. The CDR3 loop spans 12 amino acids. The germline V gene has CDR1 LNHDA and CDR2 SQIVND (reference sequence). V was pared by 6 bases and J by 5 bases, with 10 bases between. CDR3 sequence: CASRAGVETQYF. The CDR3 coding sequence is TGTGCCAGTAGGGCCGGAGTTGAGACCCAGTACTTC.

This clone appeared once. The CDR3 sequence: CASSLGTGGSNQPQHF. DNA of the CDR3: TGTGCCAGCAGCTTAGGGACAGGGGGTAGCAATCAGCCCCAGCATTTT. This chain links TRBV7-6 with TRBJ1-5; the match to TRBD1 covers 10 bases. The V segment lost 1 base and the J segment 0 bases; nucleotides outside the gene matches: 0. Germline CDR1 SGHVS, CDR2 FNYEAQ. This CDR3 spans 16 amino acids.

The chain has TRBV18 and TRBJ1-1; D gene uncertain. The germline V gene encodes CDR1 KGHSH and CDR2 LQKENI. V gave up 4 bases and J gave up 10 bases, with 10 bases separating them. This CDR3 spans 11 amino acids. The CDR3 nucleotides are TGTGCCAGCTCACAGGGAGTCGGAGCTTTCTTT. Its protein product is CASSQGVGAFF.

This clone appeared once. The rearrangement links TRBV28 to TRBJ2-4, with D perhaps being TRBD1 or TRBD2 (6 bases each). V shed 6 bases and J shed 6 bases, with 18 bases lying between them. The CDR3 loop spans 15 amino acids. Germline V gene sequence: CDR1 MDHEN, CDR2 SYDVKM. CDR3 loop: CASSPGGGGVNIQYF. The CDR3 DNA sequence: TGTGCCAGCAGCCCCGGTGGGGGCGGGGTAAACATTCAGTACTTC.

The chain is built from TRBV5-4 and TRBJ2-7; D is unresolved. Trimming took 4 bases from V and 0 from J, leaving 5 bases between them. The CDR3 is 12 amino acids. The germline V gene encodes CDR1 SGHNT and CDR2 YYREEE (reference sequence). The CDR3 loop reads CASSASSYEQYF. CDR3 in DNA: TGTGCCAGCAGCGCGAGCTCCTACGAGCAGTACTTC.

The chain employs TRBV7-9 and TRBJ1-1; 7 bases fit TRBD1. V dropped 5 bases and J dropped 1; count of bases not matched to a gene: 10. The length of the CDR3 is 16 residues. CDR1 is SEHNR, CDR2 FQNEAQ, per germline (reference sequence). DNA for the CDR3: TGTGCCAGCAGCCACCCCTCGGGACAGCCGAACACTGAAGCTTTCTTT. Amino acids: CASSHPSGQPNTEAFF.

This chain links TRBV5-6 with TRBJ2-7; D might be TRBD2 (6 bases). V was shortened by 0 bases and J by 10 bases, with 20 bases between the two germline ends. The V gene's germline CDR1 is SGHDT and CDR2 YYEEEE. CDR3 length: 15 residues. The CDR3 DNA sequence: TGTGCCAGCAGCTTGGTCGGGGGATCCCTACGAGACCAGTACTTC. Translation: CASSLVGGSLRDQYF.

V usage is TRBV19 and J usage is TRBJ1-4; D gene ambiguous. V was trimmed by 1 base and J by 8 bases, leaving 8 bases between them. This CDR3 has 13 amino acids. The V gene's germline CDR1 is LNHDA and CDR2 SQIVND (reference sequence). The CDR3 reads CASSIGAREKLFF. The DNA of the CDR3 is TGTGCCAGTAGTATAGGGGCGAGAGAAAAACTGTTTTTT.

This clone was seen once. The chain links TRBV5-4 to TRBJ2-7, with no clear D. V lost 3 bases, J lost 5 bases, and 6 bases lay in between. CDR1 is SGHNT, CDR2 YYREEE, per germline (reference sequence). The CDR3 is 11 residues long. This CDR3 is CASSSSNEQYF. CDR3 bases: TGTGCCAGCAGCTCGAGCAACGAGCAGTACTTC.

This chain connects TRBV13 to TRBJ2-7; the D is unclear. This CDR3 region has 15 residues. Germline CDR1 reads PRHDT; CDR2 reads FYEKMQ (reference sequence). Trimming removed 5 bases at V and 2 bases at J, with 16 bases between. The CDR3 sequence is CASSPPSSNTYEQYF. The CDR3 region has the DNA TGTGCCAGCAGCCCTCCGTCGTCTAACACCTACGAGCAGTACTTC.

The chain employs TRBV5-1 and TRBJ2-5; TRBD2 matches 9 bases. Per the germline V gene, CDR1 is SGHRS and CDR2 is YFSETQ. The CDR3 is made up of 16 amino acids. V was clipped by 7 bases and J by 4 bases; unmatched bases: 14. CDR3 residues: CASSPRSGLASETQYF. The CDR3 region has the DNA TGCGCCAGCTCACCCAGATCGGGACTAGCCTCAGAGACCCAGTACTTC.

V and J are TRBV12-5 and TRBJ2-5; no firm D call. The end of the DNA aligns better with TRBJ2-7, so the J call may be wrong. Germline V gives CDR1 LGHNT, CDR2 FRNRAP. The CDR3 runs to 13 residues. CDR3 sequence (DNA): TGTGCTAGTGGTTTGCCCCCCTCCTACGAGCAGTACTTC. Amino acids: CASGLPPSYEQYF.